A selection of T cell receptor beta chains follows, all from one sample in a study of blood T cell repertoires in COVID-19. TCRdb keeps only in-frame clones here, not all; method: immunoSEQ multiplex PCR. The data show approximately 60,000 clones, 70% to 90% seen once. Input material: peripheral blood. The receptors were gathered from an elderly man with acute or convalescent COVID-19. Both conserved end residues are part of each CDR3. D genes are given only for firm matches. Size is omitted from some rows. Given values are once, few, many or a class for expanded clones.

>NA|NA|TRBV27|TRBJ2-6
TGTGCCAGCAGTCGGTTTGGACACCACTCTGGGGCCAACGTCCTGACTTTC
CASSRFGHHSGANVLTF
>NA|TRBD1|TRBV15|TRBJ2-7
TGTGCCACCAGCCGATCCGGGACAGGGAAAGCAAGCTACGAGCAGTACTTC
CATSRSGTGKASYEQYF
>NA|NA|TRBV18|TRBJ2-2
TGTGCCAGCTCACCTCGTGGAGGGGGCGAGACCGGGGAGCTGTTTTTT
CASSPRGGGETGELFF
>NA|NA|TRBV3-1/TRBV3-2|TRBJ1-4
TGTGCCAGCAGCCAAGAGGAACAGGGTGAAAAACTGTTTTTT
CASSQEEQGEKLFF
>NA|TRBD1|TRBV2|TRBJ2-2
TGTGCCAGCAGTGGGGGACAGGGCTTAAGGACCGGGGAGCTGTTTTTT
CASSGGQGLRTGELFF
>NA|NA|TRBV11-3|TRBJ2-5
TGTGCCAGCAGCTTAGATTTTAGCGCGCCCCTAGAGACCCAGTACTTC
CASSLDFSAPLETQYF
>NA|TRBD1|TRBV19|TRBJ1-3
TGTGCCAGTAAAAGGACCGGGACAGTCTCTGGAAACACCATATATTTT
CASKRTGTVSGNTIYF
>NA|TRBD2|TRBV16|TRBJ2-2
TGTGCCAGCAGCCCCGCGGGGGTTAACACCGGGGAGCTGTTTTTT
CASSPAGVNTGELFF
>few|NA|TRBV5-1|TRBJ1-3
TGCGCCAGCAGCTTGGGAGGGATCGACTCTGGAAACACCATATATTTT
CASSLGGIDSGNTIYF
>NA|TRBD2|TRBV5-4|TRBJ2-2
TGTGCCAGCAGCGGAGGGACTAGCGGGCCGAACACCGGGGAGCTGTTTTTT
CASSGGTSGPNTGELFF
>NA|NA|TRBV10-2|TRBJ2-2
TGCGCCAGCAGTGAGTCCCCCAGGGGGAACACCGGGGAGCTGTTTTTT
CASSESPRGNTGELFF
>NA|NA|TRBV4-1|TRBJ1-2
TGCGCCAGCAGCCAAGAGGGCGCGGGATATGGCTACACCTTC
CASSQEGAGYGYTF
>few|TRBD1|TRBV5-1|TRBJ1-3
TGCGCCAGCAGCACGGACAGGGGGCCTGGAAACACCATATATTTT
CASSTDRGPGNTIYF
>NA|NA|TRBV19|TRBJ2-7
TGTGCCAGTAGGGGGGGTCGACAGAGCTACGAGCAGTACTTC
CASRGGRQSYEQYF
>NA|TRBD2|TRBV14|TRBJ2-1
TGTGCCAGCAGCCCAGGACTAGCCGTCCGGAATGAGCAGTTCTTC
CASSPGLAVRNEQFF
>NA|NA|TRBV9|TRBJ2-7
TGTGCCAGCAGCGCCCGTAACAGGGGAGGCGAGCAGTACTTC
CASSARNRGGEQYF
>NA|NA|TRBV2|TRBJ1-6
TGTGCCAGCAGTCTAAAACAGGGTGAGAGTTCACCCCTCCACTTT
CASSLKQGESSPLHF
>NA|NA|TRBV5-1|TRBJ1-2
TGCGCCAGCAGCTTGGGGCAGAACTATGGCTACACCTTC
CASSLGQNYGYTF
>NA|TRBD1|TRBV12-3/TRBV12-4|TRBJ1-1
TGTGCCAGCAGGGGGACAGGGGACACTGAAGCTTTCTTT
CASRGTGDTEAFF
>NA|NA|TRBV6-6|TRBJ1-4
TGTGCCAGCAGTTACTCGAGACTGCTTGGGGAAAAACTGTTTTTT
CASSYSRLLGEKLFF
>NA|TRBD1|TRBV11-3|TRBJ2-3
TGTGCCAGCAGCTTTACAGGGGCCGATACGCAGTATTTT
CASSFTGADTQYF
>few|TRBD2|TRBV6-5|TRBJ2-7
TGTGCCAGCAGTTACTCTGGCGGAGCGGGGTCCCGCGAGCAGTACTTC
CASSYSGGAGSREQYF
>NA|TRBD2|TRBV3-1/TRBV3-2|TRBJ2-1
TGTGCCAGCAGAGGCGGGGGGGCCCTCCGGAATGAGCAGTTCTTC
CASRGGGALRNEQFF
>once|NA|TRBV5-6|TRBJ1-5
TGTGCCAGCAGCTTGTGGGGGCGTAGCAATCAGCCCCAGCATTTT
CASSLWGRSNQPQHF
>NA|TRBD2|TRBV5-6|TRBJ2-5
TGTGCCAGCAGCCCTAGCGGGGGGCCGCGGATCACCCAGTACTTC
CASSPSGGPRITQYF
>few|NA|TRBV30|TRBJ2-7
TGTGCCTGGAGTGCCCCAGGCGAGCAGTACTTC
CAWSAPGEQYF
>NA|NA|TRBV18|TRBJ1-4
TGTGCCAGCTCCCTTGACCTGGCGGGGACTAATGAAAAACTGTTTTTT
CASSLDLAGTNEKLFF
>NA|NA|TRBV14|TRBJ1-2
TGTGCCAGCAGCCACCAAATGGAGGGAGATAACTATGGCTACACCTTC
CASSHQMEGDNYGYTF
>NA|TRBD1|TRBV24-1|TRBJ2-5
TGTGCCACCAGTGATTCCCGGACAGGGGTGGAGACCCAGTACTTC
CATSDSRTGVETQYF
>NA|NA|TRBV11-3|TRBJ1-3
TGTGCCAGCAGCTTAGGACCGCGAGGAGGAAACACCATATATTTT
CASSLGPRGGNTIYF
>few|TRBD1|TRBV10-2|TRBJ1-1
TGCGCCAGCACGTCGAACAGGGGTCGCACTGAAGCTTTCTTT
CASTSNRGRTEAFF
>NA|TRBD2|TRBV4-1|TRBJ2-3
TGCGCCAGCAGCCAAGGGCGGGGGGTCACAGATACGCAGTATTTT
CASSQGRGVTDTQYF
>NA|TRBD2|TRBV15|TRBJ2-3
TGTGCCACCAGCAACGGGGGGGCCACAGATACGCAGTATTTT
CATSNGGATDTQYF
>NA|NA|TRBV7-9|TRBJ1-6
TGTGCCAGCAGCTTAAACAATTATAATTCACCCCTCCACTTT
CASSLNNYNSPLHF
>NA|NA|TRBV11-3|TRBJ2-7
TGTGCCAGCAGCTTAGAGTTATCCGACAGGTTAACCAACGAGCAGTACTTC
CASSLELSDRLTNEQYF
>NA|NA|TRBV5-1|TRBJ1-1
TGCGCCAGCAGCTTGGGTGGGGAGGCGGACACTGAAGCTTTCTTT
CASSLGGEADTEAFF
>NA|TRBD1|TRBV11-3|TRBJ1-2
TGTGCCAGCAGCTCATTGGACAGGGCGGATGGCTACACCTTC
CASSSLDRADGYTF
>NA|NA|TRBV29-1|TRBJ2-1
TGCAGCGTTGAAGTTCGTAGCTCCTACAATGAGCAGTTCTTC
CSVEVRSSYNEQFF
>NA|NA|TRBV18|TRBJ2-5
TGTGCCAGCTCCCCGGCGGGACAGCGGGGGGAGACCCAGTACTTC
CASSPAGQRGETQYF
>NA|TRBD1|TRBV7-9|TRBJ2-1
TGTGCCAGCAGTCTTCCGGGACAGGGGGCCCCATTGATCTTC
CASSLPGQGAPLIF
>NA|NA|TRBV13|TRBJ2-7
TGTGCCAGCAGCTTACAAGGACAGACCTACGAGCAGTACTTC
CASSLQGQTYEQYF
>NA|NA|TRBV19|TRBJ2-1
TGTGCCAGTAGGCGGGCCGCTACGAGCTCCTACAATGAGCAGTTCTTC
CASRRAATSSYNEQFF
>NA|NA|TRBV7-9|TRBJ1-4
TGTGCCAGCAGCTTGACAGCTCTTAATGAAAAACTGTTTTTT
CASSLTALNEKLFF
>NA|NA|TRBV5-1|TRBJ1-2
TGCGCCAGCAGCTTTCGGGATACGGGTGGCTACACCTTC
CASSFRDTGGYTF
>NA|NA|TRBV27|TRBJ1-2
TGTGCCAGCAGTAGCAGGGGAAGGGGTGGCTACACCTTC
CASSSRGRGGYTF
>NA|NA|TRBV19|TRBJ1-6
TGTGCCAGTAGTATTTCAGTGGTCTATAATTCACCCCTCCACTTT
CASSISVVYNSPLHF
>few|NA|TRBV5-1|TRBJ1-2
TGCGCCAGCAGCTCAGGGAACTATGGCTACACCTTC
CASSSGNYGYTF
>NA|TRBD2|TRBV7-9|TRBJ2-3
TGTGCCAGCATCCGCAGCGGGGGGGCCACAGATACGCAGTATTTT
CASIRSGGATDTQYF
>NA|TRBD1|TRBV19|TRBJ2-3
TGTGCCAGTAGGACAGGGGGCGGACAGACGGGGGGTGAGCAGTATTTT
CASRTGGGQTGGEQYF
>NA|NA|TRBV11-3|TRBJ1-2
TGTGCCAGCAGCTTTTTATCGGCAGGAAACTATGGCTACACCTTC
CASSFLSAGNYGYTF